This T cell receptor beta chain was identified during a study of blood T cell repertoires in COVID-19 (dated by TCRdb to the early 2020s). Broadly, across the study: Samples from collaborators originated in the United States, Italy and Spain and spanned both the acute and convalescent phases of COVID-19. The material from the prospective study consisted of cDNA or gDNA derived from T cells, B-cell-depleted T cells, or PBMCs. HLA class I and class II types, where available, came from metadata supplied by the sample provider rather than from assay-based typing. A de-identified subject ID, COVID-19 status, age in years and sex were almost always included in the sample metadata. A freely available public database, intended as a resource for researchers studying the immune response to SARS-CoV-2, is where the repertoires were released. The samples were drawn from the first 160 participants of the ongoing ImmuneRACE study and from 1,254 subjects provided by 6 global collaborators. Deeply sampled blood TCRbeta repertoires from subjects exposed to, actively infected with, or recovered from COVID-19 were included in the dataset.

In the prospective study, participants were about 18 to 100 years old, resided in approximately 25 geographic areas of the United States, and were enrolled through a virtual design. To assign participants to cohorts, the prospective study relied on clinical history that participants themselves reported in a screening survey and a study questionnaire. Each participant in the prospective study had whole blood, serum and a nasopharyngeal or oropharyngeal swab collected by mobile phlebotomists. Participants in the prospective study had the option to provide additional blood draws and questionnaires over a roughly 2-month period. Before DNA extraction, prospective study blood samples were shipped either frozen or at room temperature. Study-level results and caveats: The amount of clinical and demographic metadata varied by source and participant and was provided uncurated.

Details on this clone: Its recognized antigen is unknown. Per-base quality was not reported, and no clone a single base away is much larger than it.

The immunoSEQ Assay, a bias-controlled multiplex PCR, was used to amplify TCRbeta CDR3 regions from genomic DNA. Per the original workflow: The number of nucleated cells in each sample was estimated by amplification of reference gene primers within the assay. To quantify the absolute abundance of each unique TCRbeta CDR3 rearrangement, sequence reads were collapsed and filtered. For each sample, productive Simpson clonality was calculated as the square root of Simpson's diversity index across productive rearrangements. TCRdb obtained this table from immuneACCESS and retained in-frame rearrangements with V and J assigned. These tables miss some clones; where compared with another copy, unresolved V genes account for less than half of the shortfall, and the remainder is unexplained. V, J and clone size were drawn from that table, and D and trimming were deduced from the DNA. This sample has some 290,000 clones in its table, and approximately 91% of those were observed once. Of the sample, 2.3% is held by the ten largest clones.

After removal of 2 bases from V and 0 bases from J, the junction retains 2 bases not matched to a gene. The CDR3, from cysteine to phenylalanine, totals 16 residues. The only DNA kept is the CDR3, 48 bases in frame from the first base. CDR1 SGDLS and CDR2 YYNGEE are derived from the germline V gene. Here the chain combines TRBV9 and TRBJ2-3; a stretch of 11 junction bases matches TRBD2. Sequencing was done on a sample of PBMCs or T cells enriched from blood (not recorded which). This sequence was found in a woman in her thirties or forties with acute COVID-19. The DNA sequence reads TGTGCCAGCAGCGTGGTAGCGGGGGGGAGCACAGATACGCAGTATTTT. Protein translation: CASSVVAGGSTDTQYF.